Below are 18 T cell receptor beta chains sequenced from a single sample in a study of blood T cell repertoires in COVID-19. Repertoires were generated with immunoSEQ multiplex PCR, while TCRdb's copy carries only in-frame clones and drops some. The sample shows hundreds of thousands of clones, 86% of them seen only once. The sample taken for sequencing was peripheral blood. The receptors shown here come from a woman younger than 45 who had recovered from COVID-19.

The chain links TRBV19 to TRBJ1-2; 10 bases agree with TRBD1. J lost 6 bases, V lost 5 bases, and 3 bases had no gene match. This CDR3 is 13 amino acids long. Looked up from germline, CDR1 is LNHDA and CDR2 is SQIVND (reference sequence). CDR3 coding DNA: TGTGCCAGTAGTCCGACAGGGGGCCATGGCTACACCTTC. It yields the protein CASSPTGGHGYTF.

This clone was observed a single time. The chain carries TRBV9 and TRBJ2-2; D unresolved. The CDR3 sequence is 15 residues long. Looked up from germline, CDR1 is SGDLS and CDR2 is YYNGEE. Trimming shortened V by 3 bases and J by 2 bases, and 11 bases separated the two germline ends. The CDR3 DNA sequence: TGTGCCAGCAGCGCCCCGTCGGGTAACACCGGGGAGCTGTTTTTT. Encoded protein: CASSAPSGNTGELFF.

The chain recombines TRBV13 with TRBJ1-1, with 10 bases fitting TRBD1. The CDR3 spans 14 residues. The ends lost 5 bases at V and 4 bases at J; junction bases unmatched: 4. The germline V gene has CDR1 PRHDT and CDR2 FYEKMQ (reference sequence). The CDR3 sequence: CASSPGDRGTEAFF. Here the CDR3 DNA reads TGTGCCAGCAGCCCGGGGGACAGGGGCACTGAAGCTTTCTTT.

The chain links TRBV11-2 to TRBJ1-3, with D perhaps matching TRBD1 (5 bases). Trimming left V 3 bases short and J 2 bases short, with 8 bases between. Germline CDR1 SGHAT, CDR2 FQNNGV. The CDR3 is 14 amino acids. For the CDR3, the DNA is TGTGCCAGCAGCTTCGGGGGTACTGGAAACACCATATATTTT. It is translated as CASSFGGTGNTIYF.

The chain couples TRBV5-1 to TRBJ2-2; maybe TRBD2 (5 bases). This CDR3 comprises 15 residues. From germline, CDR1 is SGHRS and CDR2 YFSETQ. Trimming removed 0 bases at V and 8 bases at J, with 14 bases between. DNA of the CDR3: TGCGCCAGCAGCTTGGAGTCGGGGTATCCTGGGGAGCTGTTTTTT. Residues: CASSLESGYPGELFF.

The rearrangement joins TRBV5-6 to TRBJ1-2; unclear D gene. The CDR3 loop spans 14 amino acids. V was clipped by 4 bases and J by 4 bases, with 14 bases between them. CDR1 is SGHDT and CDR2 is YYEEEE in the germline V gene. The CDR3 DNA is TGTGCCAGCAGCCACCTACGGGAGACCTATGGCTACACCTTC. Amino acids: CASSHLRETYGYTF.

CDR3 sequence reads: CASSFDRGNYGYTF. The CDR3 DNA reads as TGTGCCAGCAGCTTCGACAGGGGTAACTATGGCTACACCTTC. V is TRBV5-6 and J is TRBJ1-2, with 8 positions matching TRBD1. Germline V gives CDR1 SGHDT, CDR2 YYEEEE. V was clipped by 2 bases and J by 1 base; unmatched bases: 1. This CDR3 has 14 amino acids.

The chain uses TRBV5-1 and TRBJ1-4, with a weak D call TRBD1 (6 bases). V lost 0 bases and J lost 7, with 10 bases in between. Germline CDR1 and CDR2: SGHRS and YFSETQ. The CDR3 sequence is 14 residues long. CDR3 sequence: CASSLEGGSEKLFF. The CDR3 DNA follows: TGCGCCAGCAGCTTGGAAGGGGGAAGTGAAAAACTGTTTTTT. The full variable domain, in which reference TRBV5-1 and TRBJ1-4 provide the parts outside the CDR3, is KAGVTQTPRYLIKTRGQQVTLSCSPISGHRSVSWYQQTPGQGLQFLFEYFSETQRNKGNFPGRFSGRQFSNSRSEMNVSTLELGDSALYLCASSLEGGSEKLFFGSGTQLSVL.

Here the CDR3 reads CASSVEDSLAKNIQYF. The CDR3 coding sequence is TGTGCCAGCAGCGTAGAGGACAGTTTAGCCAAAAACATTCAGTACTTC. V usage is TRBV9 and J usage is TRBJ2-4; D is possibly TRBD1 (6 bases). CDR3 length: 16 residues. Trimming left V 0 bases short and J 0 bases short, with 10 bases between. The germline V gene has CDR1 SGDLS and CDR2 YYNGEE.

This clone was found a few times. The chain couples TRBV6-2 or TRBV6-3 to TRBJ2-6; maybe TRBD2 (6 bases). Germline V gene sequence: CDR1 MNHEY, CDR2 SVGEGT. V lost 3 bases to trimming and J lost 0 bases, with 12 bases between them. The CDR3 has 17 residues. The CDR3 is CASSYSGSHSGANVLTF. The CDR3 nucleotides read TGTGCCAGCAGTTATTCCGGGAGCCACTCTGGGGCCAACGTCCTGACTTTC.

The rearrangement joins TRBV6-6 to TRBJ1-1; a weak D match, TRBD1 (5 bases). The germline V and J ends were trimmed by 0 bases and 10 bases, with 12 bases remaining between them. Germline values: CDR1 MNHNY, CDR2 SVGAGI (reference sequence). The CDR3 spans 13 residues. The CDR3, as DNA: TGTGCCAGCAGTTACTCCCCGCAGGGTGCAGCTTTCTTT. Translation: CASSYSPQGAAFF.

The genes are TRBV7-9 and TRBJ2-6, with D perhaps TRBD2 (5 bases). The CDR3 totals 17 residues. Trimming pared 4 bases from V and 0 bases from J, leaving 13 bases between. Germline assignment: CDR1 SEHNR and CDR2 FQNEAQ (reference sequence). The CDR3 sequence is CASSSNREISGANVLTF. Here the CDR3 DNA reads TGTGCCAGCAGCTCCAATCGGGAAATCTCTGGGGCCAACGTCCTGACTTTC.

This sequence joins TRBV5-4 and TRBJ2-5; 7 bases are a match to TRBD2. The CDR3 length is 14 residues. V lost 3 bases, J lost 0 bases, and 2 bases stayed unmatched. Per germline, CDR1 SGHNT and CDR2 YYREEE (reference sequence). The CDR3 protein is CASSSLADQETQYF. Written as DNA, the CDR3 is TGTGCCAGCAGCTCCCTAGCGGACCAAGAGACCCAGTACTTC. Full variable domain (missing parts from reference TRBV5-4 and TRBJ2-5): ETGVTQSPTHLIKTRGQQVTLRCSSQSGHNTVSWYQQALGQGPQFIFQYYREEENGRGNFPPRFSGLQFPNYSSELNVNALELDDSALYLCASSSLADQETQYFGPGTRLLVL.

In the case of this clone: Other DNA sequences in this specimen translate into the identical CDR3. CDR3: CASSSDRGNTEAFF. CDR3 nucleotide sequence: TGTGCCAGCAGCTCTGACAGGGGGAACACTGAAGCTTTCTTT. The chain is built from TRBV5-4 and TRBJ1-1, with 8 bases that match TRBD1. The germline CDR1 and CDR2 sequences are SGHNT and YYREEE (reference sequence). The CDR3 has 14 residues. V dropped 3 bases and J dropped 1; count of bases not matched to a gene: 2.

The count of this clone is one. J is TRBJ1-4 and V is TRBV28; D gene uncertain. Germline V gene lookup returns CDR1 MDHEN and CDR2 SYDVKM. The V end lost 4 bases, the J end lost 4 bases, and 10 bases lay between the germline ends. The CDR3 totals 14 residues. The CDR3 protein is CASSSGWGNEKLFF. CDR3 nucleotide sequence: TGTGCCAGCAGTTCGGGGTGGGGTAATGAAAAACTGTTTTTT.

The CDR3 nucleotides are TGTGCCAGCAGCCGGCTAGACGGGAGGGCCTACAATGAGCAGTTCTTC. It is translated as CASSRLDGRAYNEQFF. The rearrangement links TRBV3-1 (or the pseudogene TRBV3-2) to TRBJ2-1, with 8 bases matching TRBD2. Trimming cost V 4 bases and J 2 bases; bases outside gene matches: 7. From germline, CDR1 is LGHDT and CDR2 YNNKEL (reference sequence). CDR3 size: 16 residues.

The chain joins TRBV2 to TRBJ2-7, with TRBD1 matching over 7 bases. V lost 10 bases to trimming and J lost 9 bases; unmatched junction nucleotides: 24. In germline, CDR1 is SNHLY, CDR2 FYNNEI. The CDR3 totals 16 residues. The CDR3 nucleotides read TGTGCCACCGCGAGTCCCGGGACAGTCCCGTCCGACTTGCAGTACTTC. Translated, it gives CATASPGTVPSDLQYF.

The J gene is TRBJ1-4, the V gene TRBV5-1, with D perhaps matching TRBD1 (6 bases). Per the germline V gene, CDR1 is SGHRS and CDR2 is YFSETQ. V lost 0 bases to trimming and J lost 5 bases, with 8 bases between them. The CDR3 is 14 residues long. The CDR3: CASSLAGQNEKLFF. The CDR3 DNA sequence: TGCGCCAGCAGCTTGGCGGGACAAAATGAAAAACTGTTTTTT. The full variable domain, in which reference TRBV5-1 and TRBJ1-4 provide the parts outside the CDR3, is KAGVTQTPRYLIKTRGQQVTLSCSPISGHRSVSWYQQTPGQGLQFLFEYFSETQRNKGNFPGRFSGRQFSNSRSEMNVSTLELGDSALYLCASSLAGQNEKLFFGSGTQLSVL.